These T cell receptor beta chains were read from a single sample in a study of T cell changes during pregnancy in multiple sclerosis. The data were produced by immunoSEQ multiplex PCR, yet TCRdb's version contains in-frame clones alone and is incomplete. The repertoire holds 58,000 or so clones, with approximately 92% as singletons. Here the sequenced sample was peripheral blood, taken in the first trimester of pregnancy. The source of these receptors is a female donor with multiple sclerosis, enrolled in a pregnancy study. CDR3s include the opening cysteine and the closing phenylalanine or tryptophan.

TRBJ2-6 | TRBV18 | CASSPFQGASGANVLTF
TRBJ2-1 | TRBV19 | CASRGGLAGPYNEQFF
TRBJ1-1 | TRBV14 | CASSLSRTVNTEAFF
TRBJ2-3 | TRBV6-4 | CASSDIAGSTDTQYF
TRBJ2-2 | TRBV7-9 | CASSFTGDTGELFF
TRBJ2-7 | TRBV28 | CAAGGDREQYF
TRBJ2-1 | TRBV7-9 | CASSTSRDRVTNEQFF
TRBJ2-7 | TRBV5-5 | CASSFLAGREGEQYF
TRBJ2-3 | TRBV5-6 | CASSLRSTQYF
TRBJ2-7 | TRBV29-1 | CSVEGRAEGEQYF
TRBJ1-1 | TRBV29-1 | CSPRQMNTEAFF
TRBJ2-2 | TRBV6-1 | CASSEGETGELFF
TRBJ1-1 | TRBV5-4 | CASSSRTSQNTEAFF
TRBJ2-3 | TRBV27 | CASSLRSGSTDTQYF
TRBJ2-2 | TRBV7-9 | CASSSTVISGRPNTGELFF
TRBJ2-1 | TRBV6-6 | CASSYPAGQGTNEQFF
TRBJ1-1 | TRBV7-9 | CASSLVGETDTEAFF
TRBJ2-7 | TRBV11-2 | CASSLDLGGEQYF
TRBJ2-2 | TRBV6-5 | CASSYSGTPNTGELFF
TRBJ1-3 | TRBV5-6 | CASSLIPGQGHTIYF
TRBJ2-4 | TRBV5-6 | CASSPDRGLGNIQYF
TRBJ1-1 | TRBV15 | CATSSGTAAFF
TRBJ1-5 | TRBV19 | CASSMWWDKDSNQPQHF
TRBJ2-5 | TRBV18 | CASSPGTGVLETQYF
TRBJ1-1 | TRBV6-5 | CASSYGTGGWGTEAFF
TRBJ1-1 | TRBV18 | CASSPGGLPNTEAFF
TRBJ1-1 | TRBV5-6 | CASSFTGSAEAFF
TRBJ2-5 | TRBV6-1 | CASSLTLDSQETQYF
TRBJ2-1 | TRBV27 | CASSSSGVASYNEQFF
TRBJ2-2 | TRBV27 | CASSNDRVGTGELFF
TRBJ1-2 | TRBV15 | CATSRPGLHNYGYTF
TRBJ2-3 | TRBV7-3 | CASSLSGHTDTQYF
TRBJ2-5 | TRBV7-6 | CASSTRGTGWETQYF
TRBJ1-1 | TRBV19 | CATNPAISRDTEAFF
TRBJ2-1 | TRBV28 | CASSFLGGVRYNEQFF
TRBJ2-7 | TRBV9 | CASSSQTGGDEQYF
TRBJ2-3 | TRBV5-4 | CASSFPSGTSTDTQYF
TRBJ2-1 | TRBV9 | CASNSGGSYNEQFF
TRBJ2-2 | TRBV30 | CAWSVQRGNTGELFF
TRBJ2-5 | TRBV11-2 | CASSLVAGGVGGETQYF
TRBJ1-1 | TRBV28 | CASSLDRWGENTEAFF